This T cell receptor beta chain appears in the sequencing data of a study of response to subunit inactivated influenza vaccine. Study-level points and caveats: That few new T cells are recruited by each seasonal influenza vaccination was the authors' suggestion.

TCRdb used MiXCR to reprocess the RT-PCR reads, holding one entry per CDR3 protein. The table has roughly 760,000 distinct CDR3 sequences, about 20% seen once. This clonotype was picked up a small number of times. Antigen specificity is unknown. V was pared by 0 bases and J by 3 bases, with 15 bases between. Germline CDR1 DFQATT, CDR2 SNEGSKA (reference sequence). This CDR3 contains 15 residues. The specimen was PBMCs from blood, collected less than 6 days after vaccination. The chain carries TRBV20-1 and TRBJ2-7, with D tentatively TRBD2 (6 bases). The sequence was obtained from a man aged 45-65 years who received an inactivated influenza vaccine. The CDR3 here is CSARDRTGGIYEQYF. CDR3 bases: TGCAGTGCTAGAGATCGAACGGGCGGGATCTACGAGCAGTACTTC.